Presented here are 2 T cell receptor beta chains from one specimen sequenced in a study of blood T cells in healthy people across ages. With a J-beta primer mix and a sample-barcoded 5' primer, a second PCR ran 7 to 11 cycles. Using its own MiXCR run on the 5' RACE reads, TCRdb lists one record per CDR3 protein. The table has approximately 1,700,000 distinct CDR3 sequences, approximately 39% seen once; the top ten hold 23%. The sequenced sample was blood. These receptors were taken from a human donor in good health.

This chain uses TRBV4-2 with TRBJ2-1; 9 bases are a match to TRBD2. V gave up 1 base and J gave up 5 bases; unmatched junction bases: 9. The CDR3 runs to 17 residues. Germline CDR1 LGHNA, CDR2 YNFKEQ. CDR3 nucleotides: TGTGCCAGCAGCCAAGGTGAGGGTAGCGGGGGCAACAATGAGCAGTTCTTC. Its translation is CASSQGEGSGGNNEQFF.

The V and J genes are TRBV5-1 and TRBJ2-1; D remains unclear. The V end lost 1 base, the J end lost 0 bases, and 8 bases lay between the germline ends. The CDR3 runs to 15 residues. Germline CDR1 and CDR2: SGHRS and YFSETQ. This CDR3 is CASSLFGDSYNEQFF. CDR3 nucleotide sequence: TGCGCCAGCAGCTTGTTTGGGGACTCCTACAATGAGCAGTTCTTC.